The subject of this entry is one TCR beta chain. Its antigen is not yet known. No much larger clonotype is one base removed from it; base qualities were not supplied. Synthetic TCR analog templates were spiked into each PCR so that absolute template abundance could be estimated from read counts. Using the immunoSEQ assay, TCRbeta CDR3 regions were amplified from genomic DNA with bias-controlled V and J gene primers. Sequencing of rearranged TCRbeta segments was done at approximately 20X coverage. On the authors' methods: Clustering was used to correct sequencing errors, and CDR3s were annotated against IMGT to assign V, D and J genes. Out-of-frame and stop-codon sequences were excluded, and only productive TCRbeta rearrangements were used in downstream analyses. To compute clonality, Shannon entropy was normalized by the log of the number of unique productive sequences and then subtracted from one. Clones differing between time points or between blood and tumor were identified using Fisher's exact test with Benjamini-Hochberg correction, with an adjusted p below 0.01 applied as the threshold. TCRdb holds this immuneACCESS table with in-frame rearrangements only. Some clones are missing; in checked studies, unresolved V genes explain under half, and the rest has no known cause. That table supplies the V and J calls and clone size; D and trimming were determined from the DNA. In all, the sample holds 100,000 to 150,000 clones, and around 88% of those were seen once. 2.4% of the sample lies in the top ten.

The data derive from a study of PD-L1 blockade in urothelial cancer (dated by TCRdb to 2015 to 2018). Describing the broader study: Every patient began therapy at some point between 2013 and 2015 and was given atezolizumab 1,200 mg intravenously every 3 weeks. About 85% of the 29 patients were males with bladder-origin urothelial cancer, and about 60% of the roughly 29 reported a prior smoking history. Patients had an ECOG performance status of 0 or 1 and had received between 0 and 3 prior chemotherapy regimens. Blood samples were analyzed at 3 weeks after treatment start (second dose) and at 6 weeks after treatment start. Blood samples gave a median of about 150,000 T cells and 82,636 unique TCRs, with a median clonality of 0.080. The study, an exploratory multi-omic analysis, examined somatic, immune and clinical correlates of response to PD-L1 blockade with atezolizumab in urothelial cancer. TCR sequencing covered pretreatment tumor samples and matched, serially collected peripheral blood taken before and after atezolizumab treatment. Durable clinical benefit was defined as progression-free survival longer than 6 months, and TCR features were also tested against progression-free and overall survival. In the same patients who had TCR sequencing, pretreatment tumors also underwent whole exome sequencing and RNA sequencing. About 10 patients achieved durable clinical benefit and fewer than 25 did not. Pretreatment blood TCR-seq was available for twenty-nine patients, at least one posttreatment blood collection was obtained for around 25 patients, and tumor TCR-seq was available for around 25 patients.

Reading the germline V gene gives CDR1 SGHVS and CDR2 FNYEAQ. The germline V and J ends show losses of 5 bases and 2 bases respectively, and no gene match explains 5 bases of the junction. The CDR3 has 14 amino acids, counting the end cysteine and phenylalanine. The only DNA kept is the CDR3, 42 bases in frame from the first base. In the paper's terms, the time point label means: peripheral blood 6 weeks after treatment start. The cohort included about 30 patients with locally advanced or metastatic urothelial carcinoma who were treated at Memorial Sloan Kettering on a trial protocol. Peripheral blood mononuclear cells were collected pretreatment and during treatment, at between 1 and 8 total time points per patient. The Qiagen DNeasy Blood extraction kit was used to purify genomic DNA from total PBMCs and tumor samples. PBMCs were collected pretreatment and during treatment, and were isolated and stored as previously described.

The paper's findings and limits, for the study overall: Patients with durable benefit showed greater expansion of tumor-associated TCR clones in peripheral blood 3 weeks after starting treatment (n ≈ 21, p = 0.022). Small sample size (n ≈ 28) and many exploratory analyses mean the results are intended to be hypothesis-generating. Improved progression-free and overall survival was found to be associated with pretreatment peripheral blood TCR clonality below the median.

The rearranged segments are TRBV7-6 and TRBJ2-7, with 8 middle bases fitting TRBD2. Sequences were derived from PBMCs, sampled around atezolizumab (anti-PD-L1) treatment. The source of this sequence is a man aged 45-65 years with urothelial cancer. The nucleotides read TGTGCCAGCAGCCAGACTAGCGCCGCCTACGAGCAGTACTTC. Its protein is CASSQTSAAYEQYF.